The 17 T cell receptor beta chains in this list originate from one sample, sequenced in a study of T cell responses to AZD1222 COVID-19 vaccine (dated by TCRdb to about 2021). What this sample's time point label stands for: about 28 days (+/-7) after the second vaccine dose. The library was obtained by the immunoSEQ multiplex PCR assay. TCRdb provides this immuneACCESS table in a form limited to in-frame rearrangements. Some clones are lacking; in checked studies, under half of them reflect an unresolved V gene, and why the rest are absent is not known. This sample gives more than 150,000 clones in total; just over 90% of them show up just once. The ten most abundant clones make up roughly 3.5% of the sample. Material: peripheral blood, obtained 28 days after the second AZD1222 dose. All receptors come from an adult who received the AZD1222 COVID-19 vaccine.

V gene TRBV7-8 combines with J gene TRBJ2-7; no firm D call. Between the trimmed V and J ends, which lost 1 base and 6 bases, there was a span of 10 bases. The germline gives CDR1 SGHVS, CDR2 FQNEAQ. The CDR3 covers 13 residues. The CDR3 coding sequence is TGTGCCAGCAGCTTAGGAGGCGTGGGCGAGCAGTACTTC. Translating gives CASSLGGVGEQYF.

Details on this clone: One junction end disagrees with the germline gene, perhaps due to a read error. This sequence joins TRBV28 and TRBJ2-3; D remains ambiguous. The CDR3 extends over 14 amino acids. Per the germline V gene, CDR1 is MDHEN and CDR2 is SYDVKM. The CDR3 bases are TGTGTCAGCCAGTTTTTGAGCGGCACAGATACGCAGTATTTT. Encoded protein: CVSQFLSGTDTQYF.

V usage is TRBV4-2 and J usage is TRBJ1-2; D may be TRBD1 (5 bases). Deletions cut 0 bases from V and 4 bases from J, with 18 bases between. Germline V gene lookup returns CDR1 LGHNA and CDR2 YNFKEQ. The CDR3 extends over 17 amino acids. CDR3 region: CASSQEMRGADLYGYTF. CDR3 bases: TGTGCCAGCAGCCAAGAGATGAGGGGCGCCGACCTCTATGGCTACACCTTC.

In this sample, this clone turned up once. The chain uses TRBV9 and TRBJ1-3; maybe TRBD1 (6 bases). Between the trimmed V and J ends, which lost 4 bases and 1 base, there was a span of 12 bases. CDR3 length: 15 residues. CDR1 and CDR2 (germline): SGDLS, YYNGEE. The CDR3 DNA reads TGTGCCAGCAGCCTTAGCAGGGGATCTGGAAACACCATATATTTT. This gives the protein CASSLSRGSGNTIYF.

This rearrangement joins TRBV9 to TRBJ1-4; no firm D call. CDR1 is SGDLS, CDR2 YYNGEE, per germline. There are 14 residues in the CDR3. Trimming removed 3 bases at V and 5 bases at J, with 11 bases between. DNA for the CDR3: TGTGCCAGCAGCGCCTTGGCCCGCAATGAAAAACTGTTTTTT. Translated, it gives CASSALARNEKLFF.

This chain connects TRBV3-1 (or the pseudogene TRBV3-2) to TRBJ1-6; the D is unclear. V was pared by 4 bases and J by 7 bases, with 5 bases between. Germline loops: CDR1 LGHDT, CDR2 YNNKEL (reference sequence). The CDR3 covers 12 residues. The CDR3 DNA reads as TGTGCCAGCAGCCGACTGAATTCACCCCTCCACTTT. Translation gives CASSRLNSPLHF.

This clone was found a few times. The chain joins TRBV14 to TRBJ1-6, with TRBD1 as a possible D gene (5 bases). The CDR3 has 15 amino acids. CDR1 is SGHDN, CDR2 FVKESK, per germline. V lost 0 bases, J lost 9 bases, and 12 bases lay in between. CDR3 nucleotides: TGTGCCAGCAGCCAAGAGAGTCAGGGACGTTCACCCCTCCACTTT. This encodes CASSQESQGRSPLHF.

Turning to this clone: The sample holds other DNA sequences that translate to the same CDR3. The CDR3 DNA reads TGCGCCAGCAGCTTAGGGACAGGCGGTCAGCCCCAGCATTTT. Protein sequence: CASSLGTGGQPQHF. The V gene is TRBV5-1, the J gene TRBJ1-5; 8 nucleotides line up with TRBD1. The germline CDR1 and CDR2 sequences are SGHRS and YFSETQ. The CDR3 extends over 14 amino acids. The junction had 4 bases not matched to a gene; V was cut back by 2 bases and J by 6 bases.

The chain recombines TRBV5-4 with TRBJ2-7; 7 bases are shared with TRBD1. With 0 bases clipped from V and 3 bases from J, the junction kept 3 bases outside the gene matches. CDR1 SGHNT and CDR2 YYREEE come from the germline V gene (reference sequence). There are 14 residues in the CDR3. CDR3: CASSLDRGSYEQYF. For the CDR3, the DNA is TGTGCCAGCAGCTTGGACAGGGGCAGCTACGAGCAGTACTTC.

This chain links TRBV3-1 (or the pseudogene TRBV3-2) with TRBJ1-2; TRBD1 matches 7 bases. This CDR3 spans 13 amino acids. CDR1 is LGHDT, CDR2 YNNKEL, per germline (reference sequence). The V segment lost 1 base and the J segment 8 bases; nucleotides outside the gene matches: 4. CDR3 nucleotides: TGTGCCAGCAGCCAAGCGGACAGGCCCGGCTACACCTTC. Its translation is CASSQADRPGYTF.

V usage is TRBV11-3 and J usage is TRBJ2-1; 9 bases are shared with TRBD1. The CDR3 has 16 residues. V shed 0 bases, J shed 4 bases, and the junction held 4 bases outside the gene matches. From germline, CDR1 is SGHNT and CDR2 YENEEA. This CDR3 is CASSLEVTGGYNEQFF. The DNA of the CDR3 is TGTGCCAGCAGCTTAGAGGTGACAGGGGGATACAATGAGCAGTTCTTC.

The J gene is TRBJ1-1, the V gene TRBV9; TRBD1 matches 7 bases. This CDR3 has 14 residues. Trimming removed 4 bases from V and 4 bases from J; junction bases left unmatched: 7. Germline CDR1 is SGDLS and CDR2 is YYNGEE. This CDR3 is CASSSPGGVTEAFF. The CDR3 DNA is TGTGCCAGCAGCTCACCAGGGGGGGTCACTGAAGCTTTCTTT.

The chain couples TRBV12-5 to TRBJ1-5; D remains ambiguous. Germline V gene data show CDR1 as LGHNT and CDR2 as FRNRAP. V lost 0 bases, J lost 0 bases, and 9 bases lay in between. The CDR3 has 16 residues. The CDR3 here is CASGLVTSYSNQPQHF. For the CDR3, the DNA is TGTGCTAGTGGTTTGGTGACCAGTTATAGCAATCAGCCCCAGCATTTT.

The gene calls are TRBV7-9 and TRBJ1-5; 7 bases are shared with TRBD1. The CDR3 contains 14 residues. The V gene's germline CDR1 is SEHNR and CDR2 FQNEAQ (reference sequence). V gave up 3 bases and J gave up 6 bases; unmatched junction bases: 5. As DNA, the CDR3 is TGTGCCAGCAGCTTCACAGGGGAGCGTCAGCCCCAGCATTTT. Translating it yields CASSFTGERQPQHF.

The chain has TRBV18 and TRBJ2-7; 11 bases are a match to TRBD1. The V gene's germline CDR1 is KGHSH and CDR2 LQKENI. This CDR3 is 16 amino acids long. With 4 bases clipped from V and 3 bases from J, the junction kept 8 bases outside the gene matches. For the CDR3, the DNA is TGTGCCAGCTCACTTCTACCGGGACAGGGGGACTACGAGCAGTACTTC. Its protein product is CASSLLPGQGDYEQYF.

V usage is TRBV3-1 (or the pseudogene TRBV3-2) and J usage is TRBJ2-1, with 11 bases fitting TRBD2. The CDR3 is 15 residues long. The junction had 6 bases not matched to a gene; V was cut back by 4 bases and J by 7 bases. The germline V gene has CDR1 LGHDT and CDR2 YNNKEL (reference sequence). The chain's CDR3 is CASSRLAGKPNEQFF. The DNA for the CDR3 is TGTGCCAGCAGCCGACTAGCGGGAAAGCCTAATGAGCAGTTCTTC.

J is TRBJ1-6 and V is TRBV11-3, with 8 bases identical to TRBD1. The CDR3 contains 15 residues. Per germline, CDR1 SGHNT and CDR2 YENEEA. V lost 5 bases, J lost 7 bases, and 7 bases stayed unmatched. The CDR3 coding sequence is TGTGCCAGCAGCACGTTGGACAGGGTCAATTCACCCCTCCACTTT. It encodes CASSTLDRVNSPLHF.